These T cell receptor beta chains were read from a single sample in a study of cytomegalovirus exposure and HLA in healthy donors. Sequenced by immunoSEQ multiplex PCR; TCRdb stores in-frame clones only, minus some. The table shows 90,000 to 140,000 clones, with less than 85% occurring only once. The sequencing input was PBMCs. These receptors came from a man in his forties in good health and CMV-seropositive. The CDR3 runs from the conserved cysteine through the conserved F or W. D genes are given only for firm matches. Clone size is not always given. Where it is, it says once, few, many or a class for expanded clones.

NA | TRBJ2-1 | NA | TRBV4-3 | 16 | TGCGCCAGCAGCCAAGGGCAGGCCCGATCCTACAATGAGCAGTTCTTC | CASSQGQARSYNEQFF
NA | TRBJ1-3 | NA | TRBV7-8 | 15 | TGTGCCAGCAGCTTAAGAATGGGGGGTGGAAACACCATATATTTT | CASSLRMGGGNTIYF
NA | TRBJ2-1 | few | TRBV19 | 13 | TGTGCCAGTAGTATCATACTGGTTGGTGAGCAGTTCTTC | CASSIILVGEQFF
NA | TRBJ2-3 | NA | TRBV7-3 | 13 | TGTGCCAGCAGCTCGGGTAGTAGGGATACGCAGTATTTT | CASSSGSRDTQYF
TRBD1 | TRBJ1-2 | NA | TRBV4-2 | 17 | TGTGCCAGCAGCCAAGAACCCACTTTCAGGGGGGACTATGGCTACACCTTC | CASSQEPTFRGDYGYTF
NA | TRBJ2-2 | NA | TRBV11-3 | 15 | TGTGCCAGCAGCTTGGACGGATTGAACACCGGGGAGCTGGTTTTT | CASSLDGLNTGELVF
NA | TRBJ2-2 | few | TRBV2 | 14 | TGTGCCAGCAGTACTACGGGACTCGACGGGGAGCTGTTTTTT | CASSTTGLDGELFF
TRBD2 | TRBJ2-2 | NA | TRBV9 | 16 | TGTGCCAGCAGCCCCCGGACTAGCGGGCTGGCCGGGGAGCTGTTTTTT | CASSPRTSGLAGELFF
TRBD1 | TRBJ2-2 | NA | TRBV9 | 15 | TGTGCCAGCAGCGCCCGGGACAGAAGCACCGGGGAGCTGTTTTTT | CASSARDRSTGELFF
NA | TRBJ2-5 | NA | TRBV5-1 | 13 | TGCGCCAGCCGGAGAGACCTCCAAGAGACCCAGTACTTC | CASRRDLQETQYF
TRBD1 | TRBJ1-5 | NA | TRBV18 | 16 | TGTGCCAGCTCACGACAGGGAAGATACCTAAATCAGCCCCAGCATTTT | CASSRQGRYLNQPQHF
NA | TRBJ2-5 | few | TRBV6-6 | 14 | TGTGCCAGCAGGGATTGGAGGCTCCAAGAGACCCAGTACTTC | CASRDWRLQETQYF
NA | TRBJ1-5 | NA | TRBV7-2 | 14 | TGTGCCAGCAGCTCTCAGGCAAGCAATCAGCCCCAGCATTTT | CASSSQASNQPQHF
TRBD2 | TRBJ2-1 | NA | TRBV28 | 17 | TGTGCCAGCAGTCGACGTAGTCTTGCGGGAGGGAACAATGAGCAGTTCTTC | CASSRRSLAGGNNEQFF
NA | TRBJ2-1 | few | TRBV4-3 | 19 | TGCGCCAGCAGCCGAGGTGTATCCGCGACAGGATTCCAAGGCAATGAGCAGTTCTTC | CASSRGVSATGFQGNEQFF
NA | TRBJ1-2 | NA | TRBV2 | 14 | TGTGCCAGCAGTGCCCGTGGGGGAGGTATTGGCTACACCTTC | CASSARGGGIGYTF
TRBD1 | TRBJ1-1 | NA | TRBV2 | 14 | TGTGCCAGCAGGGGGGGACAGGGAGTAACTGAAGCTTTCTTT | CASRGGQGVTEAFF
NA | TRBJ1-4 | NA | TRBV30 | 14 | TGTGCCTGGAGTTTAGGGACGGGGGATGGAAAACTGTTTTTT | CAWSLGTGDGKLFF
NA | TRBJ2-2 | NA | TRBV15 | 19 | TGTGCCACCAGCAGAGATAGGGGGCGTGGCGGGGCTGGCTCCGGGGAGCTGTTTTTT | CATSRDRGRGGAGSGELFF
TRBD1 | TRBJ2-5 | few | TRBV5-6 | 14 | TGTGCCAGCAGCCAGAGACAGGGGAGAGAGACCCAGTACTTC | CASSQRQGRETQYF
NA | TRBJ1-3 | NA | TRBV28 | 14 | TGTGCCAGCAGTTCCCCCTTCTCTGGAAACACCATATATTTT | CASSSPFSGNTIYF
TRBD2 | TRBJ2-2 | NA | TRBV27 | 19 | TGTGCCAGCAGTTCACGGCAGGGGCCACTAGCGGGAGACGCCGGGGAGCTGTTTTTT | CASSSRQGPLAGDAGELFF
NA | TRBJ2-7 | NA | TRBV2 | 15 | TGTGCCAGCAGTGACGATGCGGCCTCAGCCTACGAGCAGTACTTC | CASSDDAASAYEQYF
TRBD1 | TRBJ2-7 | once | TRBV7-6 | 17 | TGTGCCAGCAGCTACTACCCAGGGGGCTCCCCCTCCTACGAGCAGTACTTC | CASSYYPGGSPSYEQYF
NA | TRBJ1-6 | NA | TRBV6-1 | 15 | TGTGCCAGCAGTGAAGCAACAGGAGCCAATTCACCCCTCCACTTT | CASSEATGANSPLHF
NA | TRBJ1-1 | NA | TRBV7-9 | 15 | TGTGCCAGCAGCTTAGAGGGGGGGGCTGGCACTGAAGCTTTCTTT | CASSLEGGAGTEAFF
NA | TRBJ2-1 | NA | TRBV27 | 14 | TGTGCCAGCAGTCCCCGGACAGACTACAATGAGCAGTTCTTC | CASSPRTDYNEQFF
NA | TRBJ1-1 | few | TRBV5-5 | 12 | TGTGCCAGCAGCTTGCCCGGGACAGAAGCTTTCTTT | CASSLPGTEAFF
NA | TRBJ2-2 | NA | TRBV2 | 15 | TGTGCCAGCAGTGAGTGGCAGGGGTCCACCGGGGAGCTGTTTTTT | CASSEWQGSTGELFF
TRBD1 | TRBJ2-2 | NA | TRBV7-9 | 14 | TGTGCCAGCAGCCGGGACAGTTCAACCGGGGAGCTGTTTTTT | CASSRDSSTGELFF
TRBD1 | TRBJ2-2 | NA | TRBV5-4 | 15 | TGTGCCAGCAGCAGGGACAGGGGGTACACCGGGGAGCTGTTTTTT | CASSRDRGYTGELFF
TRBD1 | TRBJ1-2 | once | TRBV30 | 13 | TGTGCCTGGACCGACAGGGGGATCTATGGCTACACCTTC | CAWTDRGIYGYTF
TRBD1 | TRBJ1-5 | NA | TRBV28 | 15 | TGTGCCAGCAGTTTAGTGGACAGGAAAAATCAGCCCCAGCATTTT | CASSLVDRKNQPQHF
NA | TRBJ1-1 | few | TRBV7-9 | 13 | TGTGCCAGCAGCCCCCCGGGGGACACTGAAGCTTTCTTT | CASSPPGDTEAFF
TRBD2 | TRBJ2-2 | NA | TRBV7-8 | 15 | TGTGCCAGCAGCCGGACTAGCGTGAACACCGGGGAGCTGTTTTTT | CASSRTSVNTGELFF
NA | TRBJ1-5 | NA | TRBV28 | 14 | TGTGCCAGCAGTTTAGAGGTGAGAAATCAGCCCCAGCATTTT | CASSLEVRNQPQHF
NA | TRBJ2-5 | NA | TRBV18 | 15 | TGTGCCAGCTCACTCCTATCAGGTGACCTAGAGACCCAGTACTTC | CASSLLSGDLETQYF
NA | TRBJ1-2 | NA | TRBV6-5 | 13 | TGTGCCAGCAGTCCCGGGTCGAACTTGGGCTACACCTTC | CASSPGSNLGYTF
TRBD1 | TRBJ1-5 | NA | TRBV19 | 14 | TGTGCCAGTACCCCGACAGGGGGGCATCAGCCCCAGCATTTT | CASTPTGGHQPQHF
TRBD1 | TRBJ1-2 | NA | TRBV27 | 15 | TGTGCCAGCAGAAACAGGACAGGGGGCAACTATGGCTACACCTTC | CASRNRTGGNYGYTF
TRBD1 | TRBJ1-2 | many | TRBV19 | 15 | TGTGCCAGTAGTATGGGGCCAGGGGGCTACTATGGCTACACCTTC | CASSMGPGGYYGYTF
TRBD2 | TRBJ2-2 | once | TRBV5-6 | 16 | TGTGCCAGCAGCTTGTGGGGGGGGGCGAACACCGGGGAGCTGTTTTTT | CASSLWGGANTGELFF
TRBD1 | TRBJ1-5 | few | TRBV2 | 14 | TGTGCCAGCAGTACCGGGACAGGGTCGCAGCCCCAGCATTTT | CASSTGTGSQPQHF